A selection of T cell receptor beta chains follows, all from one sample in a study of shared clonotypes between healthy human individuals. Generated by immunoSEQ multiplex PCR, the TCRdb table keeps only in-frame clones and is missing some. The sample yields 2 million to 3 million clones, about 92% seen once. The source material was naive CD4+ T cells sorted from blood. The receptor set was obtained from a man between 18 and 29 years old in good health. Each CDR3 is given with its conserved first and last residue. Fields, in order: J gene, D gene, clone size, V gene, CDR3 protein, CDR3 DNA. D genes are given only for firm matches. Not all rows give a size; the values are once, few, many and, for expanded clones, a class.

>TRBJ2-7|.|few|TRBV19
CASTSTESSYEQYF
TGTGCCAGTACCTCGACAGAGAGCTCCTACGAGCAGTACTTC
>TRBJ1-5|.|few|TRBV2
CASSVEGLTSQPQHF
TGTGCCAGCAGTGTTGAGGGGCTAACGAGTCAGCCCCAGCATTTT
>TRBJ2-1|.|.|TRBV11-3
CASSGDLRGNEQFF
TGTGCCAGCAGTGGGGACCTCAGGGGAAATGAGCAGTTCTTC
>TRBJ2-3|.|.|TRBV7-9
CASSLAVLDTQYF
TGTGCCAGCAGCTTAGCGGTCCTAGATACGCAGTATTTT
>TRBJ2-7|.|.|TRBV28
CASRAAVQTYEQYF
TGTGCCAGCAGGGCCGCGGTCCAGACCTACGAGCAGTACTTC
>TRBJ1-1|.|.|TRBV5-5
CASSFRDGSEAFF
TGTGCCAGCAGCTTCAGGGACGGAAGTGAAGCTTTCTTT
>TRBJ2-7|TRBD1|.|TRBV5-1
CASTAGTAPYEQYF
TGCGCCAGCACTGCCGGGACAGCTCCCTACGAGCAGTACTTC
>TRBJ2-5|.|.|TRBV7-8
CASSLVRGRLGETQYF
TGTGCCAGCAGCTTAGTCCGGGGGCGATTAGGGGAGACCCAGTACTTC
>TRBJ2-7|.|once|TRBV6-5
CASSYARDYYEQYF
TGTGCCAGCAGTTACGCTAGAGATTACTACGAGCAGTACTTC
>TRBJ1-5|.|.|TRBV5-6
CASSALTEKGNQPQHF
TGTGCCAGCAGCGCACTGACAGAAAAGGGCAATCAGCCCCAGCATTTT
>TRBJ2-7|TRBD1|.|TRBV10-1
CASSRDRNSYEQYF
TGCGCCAGCAGCCGGGACAGGAACTCCTACGAGCAGTACTTC
>TRBJ2-2|TRBD2|.|TRBV13
CASSPPWVAGNGDTGELFF
TGTGCCAGCAGCCCCCCCTGGGTAGCGGGAAATGGGGACACCGGGGAGCTGTTTTTT
>TRBJ2-7|.|.|TRBV2
CASSVNRVGEQYF
TGTGCCAGCAGTGTAAACAGGGTGGGCGAGCAGTACTTC
>TRBJ2-7|TRBD2|once|TRBV9
CASSVALAGYEQYF
TGTGCCAGCAGCGTAGCCTTAGCGGGGTACGAGCAGTACTTC
>TRBJ2-7|.|.|TRBV6-1
CASSVGNNYVWEQYF
TGTGCCAGCAGTGTCGGGAATAACTACGTCTGGGAGCAGTACTTC
>TRBJ1-1|TRBD1|.|TRBV18
CASSPRGHSDTEAFF
TGTGCCAGCTCACCAAGGGGGCATTCCGACACTGAAGCTTTCTTT
>TRBJ2-5|.|.|TRBV6-1
CASRYRVRGETQYF
TGTGCCAGCAGGTACAGGGTGCGTGGGGAGACCCAGTACTTC
>TRBJ2-7|.|.|TRBV7-2
CASSPPGGRNEQYF
TGTGCCAGCAGCCCCCCCGGGGGTAGGAACGAGCAGTACTTC
>TRBJ2-3|.|.|TRBV5-1
CASSLFSVTDTQYF
TGCGCCAGCAGCTTGTTCTCAGTCACAGATACGCAGTATTTT
>TRBJ1-5|TRBD1|.|TRBV19
CASTGQGARQPQHF
TGTGCCAGTACCGGACAGGGGGCTCGTCAGCCCCAGCATTTT
>TRBJ1-4|.|.|TRBV10-1
CASSQGDEKLFF
TGCGCCAGCAGCCAGGGTGATGAAAAACTGTTTTTT
>TRBJ2-7|TRBD1|.|TRBV5-6
CASSFDRGPHEQYF
TGTGCCAGCAGCTTCGACAGGGGGCCCCACGAGCAGTACTTC
>TRBJ1-6|.|.|TRBV9
CASSVAQGSPLHF
TGTGCCAGCAGCGTGGCCCAAGGGTCACCCCTCCACTTT
>TRBJ2-3|TRBD1|.|TRBV19
CASSQDRGNTQYF
TGTGCCAGTAGTCAAGACAGGGGGAATACGCAGTATTTT
>TRBJ2-5|.|.|TRBV29-1
CSVADPLETQYF
TGCAGCGTTGCTGACCCACTGGAGACCCAGTACTTC
>TRBJ1-1|.|.|TRBV18
CASSPPNGVLNTEAFF
TGTGCCAGCTCACCACCGAACGGCGTCTTGAACACTGAAGCTTTCTTT
>TRBJ2-5|TRBD2|.|TRBV7-3
CASSSGTSDQETQYF
TGTGCCAGCAGTTCCGGGACTAGCGACCAAGAGACCCAGTACTTC
>TRBJ1-1|.|.|TRBV2
CASSEAGAVTEAFF
TGTGCCAGCAGTGAGGCAGGGGCGGTTACTGAAGCTTTCTTT
>TRBJ2-5|.|.|TRBV4-1
CASSQVGSPQETQYF
TGCGCCAGCAGCCAAGTGGGGAGCCCTCAAGAGACCCAGTACTTC
>TRBJ2-2|.|.|TRBV10-3
CAISEIHTQNTGELFF
TGTGCCATCAGTGAGATTCACACCCAGAACACCGGGGAGCTGTTTTTT
>TRBJ2-5|TRBD1|.|TRBV5-1
CASSSTGGTSQETQYF
TGCGCCAGCAGCTCTACAGGGGGCACTTCCCAAGAGACCCAGTACTTC
>TRBJ2-7|.|.|TRBV5-4
CASSSGGQGNYEQYF
TGTGCCAGCAGCTCCGGGGGTCAGGGTAACTACGAGCAGTACTTC
>TRBJ2-7|TRBD2|.|TRBV30
CAWTSGSRYEQYF
TGTGCCTGGACTAGCGGGAGTCGGTACGAGCAGTACTTC
>TRBJ2-3|.|once|TRBV5-4
CASSVFGQPPGTDTQYF
TGTGCCAGCAGCGTGTTCGGACAGCCCCCGGGCACAGATACGCAGTATTTT
>TRBJ2-5|TRBD1|.|TRBV10-3
CATGAQGAGETQYF
TGTGCCACCGGAGCCCAGGGGGCCGGAGAGACCCAGTACTTC